The 28 T cell receptor beta chains presented below share a single source sample, sequenced in a study of vaccination and CD4 T cells after COVID-19. TCRdb re-derived calls from the PCR reads in MiXCR, one entry per CDR3 protein. Of about 36,000 distinct CDR3 sequences detected, 36% appear once; the ten largest clones hold 5.8%. The time point was: late sampling 161 to 241 days after vaccination in a few convalescent patients. Sequencing was performed on CD4+ T cells from blood, taken about 7 months after SARS-CoV-2 vaccination. Receptors were obtained from a human donor who had recovered from COVID-19.

This chain uses TRBV20-1 with TRBJ2-2; perhaps TRBD1 as D (6 bases). The CDR3 loop spans 14 amino acids. V shed 1 base and J shed 0 bases, with 6 bases lying between them. Germline lookup yields CDR1 DFQATT and CDR2 SNEGSKA (reference sequence). The CDR3: CSARGTANTGELFF. The CDR3 DNA sequence: TGCAGTGCTAGAGGGACAGCGAACACCGGGGAGCTGTTTTTT.

The CDR3 reads CSARGFQGPQETQYF. The CDR3 bases are TGCAGTGCTAGGGGCTTCCAGGGTCCCCAAGAGACCCAGTACTTC. The chain carries TRBV20-1 and TRBJ2-5; D is perhaps TRBD1 (5 bases). V dropped 3 bases and J dropped 1 base, with 15 bases sitting between them. Germline lookup yields CDR1 DFQATT and CDR2 SNEGSKA (reference sequence). There are 15 residues in the CDR3.

This clonotype turned up a few times. The V call is TRBV7-2, the J call TRBJ2-2; tentatively, D is TRBD1 (5 bases). The CDR3 is 15 amino acids. The germline gives CDR1 SGHTA, CDR2 FQGNSA. Deletions cut 3 bases from V and 1 base from J, with 9 bases between. CDR3 sequence: CASSLGQMNTGELFF. Written as DNA, the CDR3 is TGTGCCAGCAGCTTGGGGCAAATGAACACCGGGGAGCTGTTTTTT.

This clonotype was detected a few times. This chain connects TRBV7-8 to TRBJ1-6; 9 bases map to TRBD1. Germline V gene data show CDR1 as SGHVS and CDR2 as FQNEAQ. Germline trimming cut 4 bases from V and 8 bases from J; bases unmatched to any gene: 3. This CDR3 is built from 14 residues. CDR3 amino acids: CASSWTGEDSPLHF. CDR3 DNA: TGTGCCAGCAGCTGGACAGGGGAAGATTCACCCCTCCACTTT.

The V call is TRBV18, the J call TRBJ2-7; D is unclear. Germline V gene lookup returns CDR1 KGHSH and CDR2 LQKENI. CDR3 length equals 15 residues. Trimming shortened V by 2 bases and J by 2 bases, and 13 bases separated the two germline ends. The CDR3 protein is CASSPSGGFTYEQYF. The DNA of the CDR3 is TGTGCCAGCTCACCATCGGGCGGATTTACCTACGAGCAGTACTTC.

The chain recombines TRBV19 with TRBJ1-2, with 9 nucleotides matching TRBD1. V shed 8 bases, J shed 4 bases, and the junction held 8 bases outside the gene matches. Germline V lookup: CDR1 LNHDA, CDR2 SQIVND (reference sequence). CDR3 size: 14 residues. CDR3 loop: CASDPGQGIYGYTF. The CDR3 DNA is TGTGCCAGTGATCCGGGACAGGGAATCTATGGCTACACCTTC.

This clonotype turned up a few times. V and J are TRBV6-2 or TRBV6-3 and TRBJ2-5, with D possibly matching TRBD2 (6 bases). Germline V gives CDR1 MNHEY, CDR2 SVGEGT. The V gene lost 10 bases and the J gene lost 0 bases, with 15 bases spanning the gap. CDR3 length: 14 amino acids. CDR3 protein: CATGGTTYQETQYF. The CDR3 DNA is TGTGCCACCGGGGGTACCACGTACCAAGAGACCCAGTACTTC.

The chain is built from TRBV27 and TRBJ2-7; 7 bases are shared with TRBD1. Germline V gene data show CDR1 as MNHEY and CDR2 as SMNVEV (reference sequence). The CDR3 loop spans 13 amino acids. With 9 bases clipped from V and 2 bases from J, the junction kept 7 bases outside the gene matches. The CDR3, as DNA: TGTGCCAGTACGGGGACAGCCCCCTACGAGCAGTACTTC. This sequence encodes CASTGTAPYEQYF.

In its sample, this clonotype was seen a few times. This chain uses TRBV7-2 with TRBJ2-1, with unresolved D. Germline V lookup: CDR1 SGHTA, CDR2 FQGNSA. The CDR3 has 14 residues. The V end lost 0 bases, the J end lost 5 bases, and 8 bases lay between the germline ends. CDR3 residues: CASSLAYPNNEQFF. In DNA, the CDR3 is TGTGCCAGCAGCTTAGCGTATCCGAACAATGAGCAGTTCTTC.

This rearrangement joins TRBV27 to TRBJ2-7; 7 bases fit TRBD1. With 0 bases clipped from V and 0 bases from J, the junction kept 8 bases outside the gene matches. The V gene's germline CDR1 is MNHEY and CDR2 SMNVEV (reference sequence). The CDR3 runs 17 residues. CDR3 protein: CASSLSGRGTDSYEQYF. DNA of the CDR3: TGTGCCAGCAGTTTATCAGGAAGAGGGACAGACTCCTACGAGCAGTACTTC.

CDR3 loop: CASCRGIYGQETQYF. DNA for the CDR3: TGTGCCAGCTGCCGTGGCATCTATGGCCAAGAGACCCAGTACTTC. The chain has TRBV6-2 or TRBV6-3 and TRBJ2-5; no definite D call. This CDR3 spans 15 amino acids. Between the trimmed V and J ends, which lost 8 bases and 1 base, there was a span of 17 bases. Germline CDR1 and CDR2: MNHEY and SVGEGT.

V and J are TRBV19 and TRBJ1-5; D is undetermined. The CDR3 covers 14 residues. Trimming cost V 4 bases and J 3 bases, with 10 bases left between them. Germline V gene lookup returns CDR1 LNHDA and CDR2 SQIVND (reference sequence). Here the CDR3 reads CASSKNGFNQPQHF. The CDR3 DNA follows: TGTGCCAGTAGTAAAAACGGGTTCAATCAGCCCCAGCATTTT.

This clonotype was counted a few times. V and J are TRBV20-1 and TRBJ2-7; 8 bases map to TRBD1. The trim removed 5 bases at V and 3 bases at J, leaving 9 bases unmatched. The CDR3 loop spans 14 amino acids. Germline CDR1 reads DFQATT; CDR2 reads SNEGSKA (reference sequence). CDR3 sequence (DNA): TGCAGTGCTGAAGATGGACAGGGAATCTACGAGCAGTACTTC. This sequence encodes CSAEDGQGIYEQYF.

The chain is built from TRBV12-3 or TRBV12-4 and TRBJ1-2; D is unresolved. The CDR3 runs to 11 residues. With 6 bases removed from V and 3 bases from J, the gap between germline ends came to 5 bases. The CDR3 bases are TGTGCCAGCAGGGGGTACTATGGCTACACCTTC. This translates into CASRGYYGYTF.

This clonotype was found a few times. The chain uses TRBV20-1 and TRBJ1-5, with unresolved D. The CDR3 totals 16 residues. Germline V CDR1 and CDR2: DFQATT, SNEGSKA (reference sequence). V shed 5 bases and J shed 1 base, with 18 bases lying between them. The CDR3 region is CSARPPATGSNQPQHF. The CDR3 coding sequence is TGCAGTGCTCGACCCCCCGCGACCGGCAGCAATCAGCCCCAGCATTTT.

The chain employs TRBV7-9 and TRBJ1-3; no clear D gene. Germline V gives CDR1 SEHNR, CDR2 FQNEAQ (reference sequence). Trimming removed 1 base at V and 4 bases at J, with 11 bases between. The CDR3 length is 15 residues. Here the CDR3 reads CASSLERSRGNTIYF. As DNA, the CDR3 is TGTGCCAGCAGCTTAGAACGGTCACGAGGAAACACCATATATTTT. Using reference TRBV7-9 and TRBJ1-3 for the parts outside the CDR3, the full variable domain is DTGVSQNPRHKITKRGQNVTFRCDPISEHNRLYWYRQTLGQGPEFLTYFQNEAQLEKSRLLSDRFSAERPKGSFSTLEIQRTEQGDSAMYLCASSLERSRGNTIYFGEGSWLTVV.

The V call is TRBV29-1, the J call TRBJ2-3; 10 positions match TRBD2. The germline CDR1 and CDR2 sequences are SQVTM and ANQGSEA. J gave up 3 bases and V 6 bases, and 12 bases lay outside the gene matches. The CDR3 extends over 16 amino acids. CDR3 in DNA: TGCAGCGTCAAGGCTGCTAGCGGGAGTGGAACAGATACGCAGTATTTT. As protein: CSVKAASGSGTDTQYF.

About this clonotype itself: Mismatch with germline at one junction end may stem from a read error. The V and J genes are TRBV4-1 and TRBJ2-1, with 9 bases aligning to TRBD2. CDR1 is MGHRA and CDR2 is YSYEKL in the germline V gene. This CDR3 region has 17 residues. This CDR3 is CASSQDRREGQRNEQFF. CDR3 in DNA: TGTGCCAGCAGCCAAGATAGGCGGGAGGGCCAAAGGAATGAGCAGTTCTTC.

The chain recombines TRBV6-1 with TRBJ2-1; 8 bases are shared with TRBD1. The CDR3 contains 15 residues. Per the germline V gene, CDR1 is MNHNS and CDR2 is SASEGT. The V and J ends lost 6 bases and 3 bases, in that order; junction bases with no gene match: 7. CDR3 sequence: CASRKQGAFYNEQFF. In DNA, the CDR3 is TGTGCCAGCAGAAAGCAGGGGGCTTTCTACAATGAGCAGTTCTTC.

This chain uses TRBV27 with TRBJ2-7; 10 positions agree with TRBD1. J gave up 4 bases and V 4 bases, and 7 bases lay outside the gene matches. CDR1 is MNHEY and CDR2 is SMNVEV in the germline V gene (reference sequence). CDR3 length: 15 amino acids. Here the CDR3 DNA reads TGTGCCAGCAGTTCCATCGGGACAGGGGCTTACGAGCAGTACTTC. This encodes CASSSIGTGAYEQYF.

This chain uses TRBV27 with TRBJ2-7; TRBD2 matches at 8 bases. The V gene's germline CDR1 is MNHEY and CDR2 SMNVEV (reference sequence). CDR3 size: 15 residues. J gave up 0 bases and V 8 bases, and 9 bases lay outside the gene matches. This CDR3 reads CASRSGLGGSYEQYF. The CDR3 DNA follows: TGTGCCAGCCGCTCGGGACTAGGGGGCTCCTACGAGCAGTACTTC.

The rearrangement uses TRBV7-8 and TRBJ2-5, with 12 bases matching TRBD2. With V trimmed by 9 bases and J by 2 bases, 4 bases remained unmatched. The CDR3 loop spans 14 amino acids. Germline V gene lookup returns CDR1 SGHVS and CDR2 FQNEAQ. The CDR3 bases are TGTGCCAGTAGTGGACTAGCGGGGCAAGAGACCCAGTACTTC. Translated, it gives CASSGLAGQETQYF.

The chain joins TRBV6-1 to TRBJ1-1; 7 bases are a match to TRBD1. The CDR3 has 13 amino acids. The J segment lost 8 bases and the V segment lost 6 bases, leaving 9 bases of the junction unmatched. Germline lookup yields CDR1 MNHNS and CDR2 SASEGT. This chain's CDR3 is CASSLPWDSEAFF. CDR3 nucleotides: TGTGCCAGCAGCCTACCCTGGGACAGCGAAGCTTTCTTT.

The genes are TRBV20-1 and TRBJ1-5, with D possibly being TRBD1 (5 bases). This CDR3 comprises 16 residues. The V gene lost 5 bases and the J gene lost 1 base, with 18 bases spanning the gap. From germline, CDR1 is DFQATT and CDR2 SNEGSKA (reference sequence). The CDR3 sequence: CSASPISGGSNQPQHF. CDR3 coding DNA: TGCAGTGCTTCACCTATCTCGGGGGGGAGCAATCAGCCCCAGCATTTT.

The V gene is TRBV6-5, the J gene TRBJ2-7, with D perhaps TRBD2 (6 bases). The germline V gene has CDR1 MNHEY and CDR2 SVGAGI. Trimming shortened V by 2 bases and J by 5 bases, and 13 bases separated the two germline ends. This CDR3 contains 14 residues. The CDR3 DNA follows: TGTGCCAGCAGTTACAGGACTATAACCCACGAGCAGTACTTC. It is translated as CASSYRTITHEQYF.

V is TRBV6-2 or TRBV6-3 and J is TRBJ2-3; TRBD2 aligns across 9 bases. The J segment lost 4 bases and the V segment lost 2 bases, leaving 4 bases of the junction unmatched. Germline CDR1 is MNHEY and CDR2 is SVGEGT. This CDR3 has 15 residues. DNA of the CDR3: TGTGCCAGCAGTTACCCGCGGGAGGGAGCAGATACGCAGTATTTT. It translates to CASSYPREGADTQYF.

The sample holds a few counts of this clonotype. The J gene is TRBJ2-1, the V gene TRBV20-1; 12 positions agree with TRBD2. The V and J ends lost 2 bases and 9 bases, in that order; junction bases with no gene match: 2. This CDR3 comprises 13 residues. The germline gives CDR1 DFQATT, CDR2 SNEGSKA (reference sequence). CDR3 nucleotides: TGCAGTGCTAGACTAGCGGGAGGGCGTGAGCAGTTCTTC. Its protein product is CSARLAGGREQFF.

The gene calls are TRBV29-1 and TRBJ1-2; D gene uncertain. Between the trimmed V and J ends, which lost 4 bases and 8 bases, there was a span of 17 bases. The CDR3 sequence is 13 residues long. The germline CDR1 and CDR2 sequences are SQVTM and ANQGSEA. DNA of the CDR3: TGCAGCGTTGGATCCGGTTGGTCGATAGGCTACACCTTC. Its protein is CSVGSGWSIGYTF.